These T cell receptor beta chains were read from a single sample in a study of graft-versus-host responses after intestinal transplantation. Profiling relied on immunoSEQ multiplex PCR, and the TCRdb table lists in-frame clones only, not all of them. The table shows 40,000 to 45,000 clones, with under 95% occurring only once. The sequences come from PBMCs, collected around 43 weeks after intestinal transplant. The receptors originated from a human patient who received an intestinal transplant, so some T cells may come from the graft donor. The CDR3 runs from the conserved cysteine through the conserved F or W.

TRBJ2-2	TRBV29-1	CSVRPQGNGELFF
TRBJ1-4	TRBV5-1	CASSLEGGGGEKLFF
TRBJ2-7	TRBV11-2	CASSLGPGQGFNEQYF
TRBJ1-1	TRBV29-1	CSVERTLNTEAFF
TRBJ1-1	TRBV28	CASSYRTAAFF
TRBJ1-3	TRBV28	CASTGGSSGNTIYF
TRBJ1-1	TRBV6-1	CASSVPGQGKRCGTEAFF
TRBJ1-3	TRBV30	CAWRWGRGNTIYF
TRBJ2-7	TRBV9	CASSVEQVSYEQYF
TRBJ2-2	TRBV4-1	CASSQVSGEELFF
TRBJ2-7	TRBV2	CASTLGQGSYEQYF
TRBJ1-2	TRBV6-6	CARIGDREEDGYTF
TRBJ1-3	TRBV6-1	CASSEAAGNTIYF
TRBJ2-2	TRBV2	CASIFRAFGELFF
TRBJ2-1	TRBV6-1	CASNLRQGYNEQFF
TRBJ1-1	TRBV5-5	CASGRELAFF
TRBJ2-1	TRBV9	CASSAGGAGGPNEQFF
TRBJ1-1	TRBV6-6	CASSPRQGANTEAFF
.	TRBV7-2	CASSLDNYEQYF
TRBJ1-2	TRBV6-1	CASSEGGNYGYTF
TRBJ1-5	TRBV6-1	CASSEARGGGGQPQHF
TRBJ1-4	TRBV28	CAIPVSDRSGKLFF
TRBJ1-1	TRBV6-7	CASSDRGMAEAFF
TRBJ2-7	TRBV4-1	CASSPEDRDEQYF
TRBJ1-5	TRBV18	CASSPLGDRWQPQHF
TRBJ2-5	TRBV11-2	CASSSLDGVQETQYF
TRBJ2-7	TRBV13	CASSSQGYEQYF
TRBJ1-1	TRBV6-1	CASSEFGKTEAFF
TRBJ2-7	TRBV7-6	CASSSRTEYEQYF
TRBJ2-5	TRBV28	CASNQLQETQYF
TRBJ1-5	TRBV2	CASWGRGNQPQHF
TRBJ2-2	TRBV18	CASSPPSTAGELFF
TRBJ2-5	TRBV23-1	CASRPSGTQYF
TRBJ2-3	TRBV13	CASSATRSGGAPTDTQYF
TRBJ2-7	TRBV6-5	CASTRADGYERYF
TRBJ2-1	TRBV6-5	CASSYVKGGYEQFF
TRBJ2-5	TRBV4-1	CASSPRLAQETQYF
TRBJ2-1	TRBV4-1	CASSHVAGDEQFF
TRBJ1-1	TRBV5-6	CASSLFAHRGAGTEAFF
TRBJ2-7	TRBV5-1	CASSFNAGAYEQYF
TRBJ2-7	TRBV6-1	CASSASGAYEQYF
TRBJ2-3	TRBV27	CASTIGQGSTDTQYF
TRBJ1-2	TRBV6-1	CASRERQGAGYTF
TRBJ2-7	TRBV5-1	CASSFGPFYEQYF
TRBJ2-3	TRBV7-9	CASSLETGGTDTQYF
TRBJ2-3	TRBV5-1	CASSLAGFTDTQYF
TRBJ2-5	TRBV11-2	CASSLILLETQYF
TRBJ2-1	TRBV6-1	CASSERGQIGKQFF
TRBJ1-1	TRBV18	CASSQGSGTEAFF
TRBJ2-2	TRBV9	CASSPKGLAGPGELFF
TRBJ2-2	TRBV19	CASSINGDTGELFF
TRBJ2-3	TRBV4-1	CASSRLGLAGESDTQYF
TRBJ1-6	TRBV6-4	CASSADRYSPLHF
TRBJ1-2	TRBV6-5	CASRQGDERRGYTF